The 10 T cell receptor beta chains presented below share a single source sample, sequenced in a study of siplizumab effects on memory and regulatory T cells. Method: immunoSEQ multiplex PCR; TCRdb's copy keeps in-frame clones and lacks some. This sample has 90,000 to 140,000 clones; under 95% occur once, and the top ten carry around 0.29%. Sequencing was carried out using CD4+ T cells sorted from blood. Receptors originate from a human donor in good health.

Here the CDR3 DNA reads TGTGCCTGTACCAGCCCTGAGACTAGTTCCTACTACAATGAGCAGTTCTTC. This codes for CACTSPETSSYYNEQFF. The chain joins TRBV30 to TRBJ2-1; possibly TRBD2 for D (6 bases). Trimming pared 6 bases from V and 3 bases from J, leaving 24 bases between. CDR1 is GTSNPN, CDR2 SVGIG, per germline (reference sequence). The length of the CDR3 is 17 residues. Drawing the rest from reference TRBV30 and TRBJ2-1, the complete variable domain is SQTIHQWPATLVQPVGSPLSLECTVEGTSNPNLYWYRQAAGRGLQLLFYSVGIGQISSEVPQNLSASRPQDRQFILSSKKLLLSDSGFYLCACTSPETSSYYNEQFFGPGTRLTVL.

A single count supports this clone. DNA of the CDR3: TGTGCCAGCAGTTTAGCCGGGGCCTACGAGCAGTACTTC. This codes for CASSLAGAYEQYF. The rearrangement links TRBV27 to TRBJ2-7, with D tentatively TRBD2 (5 bases). The length of the CDR3 is 13 residues. Germline CDR1 and CDR2: MNHEY and SMNVEV (reference sequence). V was clipped by 2 bases and J by 2 bases, with 7 bases between them.

The CDR3 DNA follows: TGTGCCAGCAGCTTAGAAGGCCCTGGATTCACTGGAAACACCATATATTTT. This encodes CASSLEGPGFTGNTIYF. The chain has TRBV7-2 and TRBJ1-3; D remains ambiguous. The V and J ends lost 1 base and 2 bases respectively, with 15 bases between them. This CDR3 region has 17 residues. The germline V gene encodes CDR1 SGHTA and CDR2 FQGNSA. Full variable domain (remainder filled in from reference TRBV7-2 and TRBJ1-3): GAGVSQSPSNKVTEKGKDVELRCDPISGHTALYWYRQSLGQGLEFLIYFQGNSAPDKSGLPSDRFSAERTGGSVSTLTIQRTQQEDSAVYLCASSLEGPGFTGNTIYFGEGSWLTVV.

This clone appeared a single time. This chain uses TRBV19 with TRBJ1-2; D is perhaps TRBD1 (6 bases). Germline assignment: CDR1 LNHDA and CDR2 SQIVND (reference sequence). Trimming left V 3 bases short and J 4 bases short, with 18 bases between. This CDR3 region has 16 residues. CDR3 coding DNA: TGTGCCAGTAGTATCCTCCCGACGGGGGGCGTCTATGGCTACACCTTC. Protein product: CASSILPTGGVYGYTF.

This clone was detected only a few times. The chain combines TRBV29-1 with TRBJ1-1; D unresolved. The V and J ends lost 3 bases and 0 bases respectively, with 8 bases between them. CDR3 length: 13 amino acids. The germline V gene has CDR1 SQVTM and CDR2 ANQGSEA. This chain's CDR3 is CSVERELNTEAFF. The CDR3 nucleotides read TGCAGCGTTGAGAGGGAATTGAACACTGAAGCTTTCTTT.

This clone has only one observation. This sequence joins TRBV15 and TRBJ2-5, with D possibly matching TRBD2 (5 bases). Germline V gene data show CDR1 as LNHNV and CDR2 as YYDKDF (reference sequence). V gave up 0 bases and J gave up 3 bases, with 8 bases separating them. There are 14 residues in the CDR3. The CDR3 nucleotides are TGTGCCACCAGCAGAGATCCGGGAAAAGAGACCCAGTACTTC. Translating gives CATSRDPGKETQYF. The variable domain in full, with the rest retrieved from reference TRBV15 and TRBJ2-5, is DAMVIQNPRYQVTQFGKPVTLSCSQTLNHNVMYWYQQKSSQAPKLLFHYYDKDFNNEADTPDNFQSRRPNTSFCFLDIRSPGLGDTAMYLCATSRDPGKETQYFGPGTRLLVL.

The chain combines TRBV4-1 with TRBJ1-2, with a possible D match to TRBD1 (5 bases). The CDR3 runs to 14 residues. The V gene's germline CDR1 is MGHRA and CDR2 YSYEKL. V lost 5 bases, J lost 6 bases, and 16 bases lay in between. CDR3 residues: CASSGTLTIDGYTF. CDR3 in DNA: TGCGCCAGCAGCGGGACGCTGACGATTGATGGCTACACCTTC.

This rearrangement joins TRBV10-3 to TRBJ2-5, with a weak D call TRBD1 (6 bases). Germline V gene data show CDR1 as ENHRY and CDR2 as SYGVKD. CDR3 size: 14 residues. Between the trimmed V and J ends, which lost 6 bases and 5 bases, there was a span of 16 bases. The CDR3 loop reads CAIRATGEWETQYF. The DNA of the CDR3 is TGTGCCATCAGGGCGACAGGAGAGTGGGAGACCCAGTACTTC.

The rearrangement links TRBV10-1 to TRBJ1-1, with TRBD1 matching 7 bases. The CDR3 extends over 13 amino acids. J gave up 2 bases and V 6 bases, and 3 bases lay outside the gene matches. Germline V gives CDR1 WNHNN, CDR2 SYGVQD (reference sequence). CDR3 amino acids: CASRDRTNTEAFF. CDR3 sequence (DNA): TGCGCCAGCAGGGACAGGACAAACACTGAAGCTTTCTTT.

The rearrangement uses TRBV30 and TRBJ2-7, with 9 bases fitting TRBD2. V was clipped by 0 bases and J by 4 bases; unmatched bases: 7. The CDR3 totals 15 residues. Germline V gene lookup returns CDR1 GTSNPN and CDR2 SVGIG (reference sequence). For the CDR3, the DNA is TGTGCCTGGAGTGTACAGGGACTAGCTGTGTACGAGCAGTACTTC. This encodes CAWSVQGLAVYEQYF.